What follows are 27 T cell receptor beta chains derived from one specimen sequenced in a study of blood T cell repertoires in COVID-19 (dated by TCRdb to about 2020). Library preparation used the immunoSEQ multiplex PCR assay. The table comes from immuneACCESS by way of TCRdb, which keeps in-frame sequences with V and J called. Part of the clones is missing from these tables; in studies checked, under half for an unresolved V gene and the rest for unknown reasons. Here the sample has a few hundred thousand clones; 70% to 90% occur a single time. The ten top clones hold approximately 1.2% of the sample. Sequences were obtained from PBMCs or T cells enriched from blood (not recorded which). Receptors were obtained from a woman aged 18-29 years who had recovered from COVID-19.

The chain uses TRBV11-2 and TRBJ1-4; 8 bases match TRBD1. The CDR3 runs to 14 residues. The V segment lost 4 bases and the J segment 6 bases; nucleotides outside the gene matches: 4. Looked up from germline, CDR1 is SGHAT and CDR2 is FQNNGV. CDR3 in amino acids: CASSSGQAYEKLFF. CDR3 bases: TGTGCCAGCAGCTCGGGACAGGCCTATGAAAAACTGTTTTTT.

V and J are TRBV6-2 or TRBV6-3 and TRBJ2-7, with D possibly matching TRBD2 (5 bases). Germline V gene data show CDR1 as MNHEY and CDR2 as SVGEGT. The CDR3 has 16 residues. V was cut by 5 bases and J by 6 bases, with 23 bases left in between. The CDR3 region is CASSLYTRGAVSEQYF. The CDR3 DNA reads TGTGCCAGCAGTCTTTACACTCGGGGTGCTGTATCCGAGCAGTACTTC.

This CDR3 reads CASSPDRGLASYEQYF. In DNA form, the CDR3 reads TGTGCCAGCAGCCCAGACAGGGGCCTTGCGTCCTACGAGCAGTACTTC. The J gene is TRBJ2-7, the V gene TRBV9, with 8 bases identical to TRBD1. V dropped 4 bases and J dropped 1; count of bases not matched to a gene: 10. This CDR3 spans 16 amino acids. CDR1 SGDLS and CDR2 YYNGEE come from the germline V gene.

The J gene is TRBJ2-6, the V gene TRBV30; a possible D gene is TRBD2 (5 bases). Trimming took off 7 bases at V and 0 bases at J, with 16 bases between the two ends. In germline, CDR1 is GTSNPN, CDR2 SVGIG (reference sequence). CDR3 length: 16 amino acids. CDR3 bases: TGTGCCTCGGCCGTAGCGCGGAGCTCTGGGGCCAACGTCCTGACTTTC. It yields the protein CASAVARSSGANVLTF. Looking up the rest from reference TRBV30 and TRBJ2-6 gives the full variable domain: SQTIHQWPATLVQPVGSPLSLECTVEGTSNPNLYWYRQAAGRGLQLLFYSVGIGQISSEVPQNLSASRPQDRQFILSSKKLLLSDSGFYLCASAVARSSGANVLTFGAGSRLTVL.

This clone occurred once. The chain links TRBV4-2 to TRBJ2-2, with TRBD2 identical over 7 bases. V dropped 4 bases and J dropped 2; count of bases not matched to a gene: 4. The CDR3 is 15 residues long. Per the germline V gene, CDR1 is LGHNA and CDR2 is YNFKEQ. Here the CDR3 reads CASSPTGGNTGELFF. CDR3 nucleotides: TGTGCCAGCAGCCCGACGGGGGGAAACACCGGGGAGCTGTTTTTT.

This CDR3 reads CASSQARGGNPPQETQYF. In nucleotides, the CDR3 is TGCGCCAGCAGCCAGGCCAGGGGCGGTAATCCCCCACAAGAGACCCAGTACTTC. This rearrangement joins TRBV4-1 to TRBJ2-5; D is perhaps TRBD1 (6 bases). The ends were cut back, 3 bases at V and 2 bases at J, with 22 bases in the middle. Germline lookup yields CDR1 MGHRA and CDR2 YSYEKL. The CDR3 totals 18 residues.

The chain is built from TRBV7-2 and TRBJ2-7, with 9 bases fitting TRBD1. Trimming took 5 bases from V and 0 from J; bases not matched to a gene: 8. Germline V gene lookup returns CDR1 SGHTA and CDR2 FQGNSA. The CDR3 loop spans 16 amino acids. CDR3 nucleotides: TGTGCCAGCAGCCCTCGACCGGGACAGGGCTCCTACGAGCAGTACTTC. Amino acid sequence: CASSPRPGQGSYEQYF.

The chain recombines TRBV29-1 with TRBJ2-3; 7 bases are shared with TRBD1. CDR3 size: 13 residues. Trimming took 3 bases from V and 2 from J; bases not matched to a gene: 2. Germline CDR1 and CDR2: SQVTM and ANQGSEA. In nucleotides, the CDR3 is TGCAGCGTTGAGGGACAGTTCACAGATACGCAGTATTTT. Amino acids: CSVEGQFTDTQYF.

The chain combines TRBV6-6 with TRBJ2-5; D gene ambiguous. Per the germline V gene, CDR1 is MNHNY and CDR2 is SVGAGI (reference sequence). The length of the CDR3 is 14 residues. The ends were cut back, 6 bases at V and 5 bases at J, with 16 bases in the middle. The CDR3 nucleotides are TGTGCCAGCAGCGGCGGAACCCGGCCGGAGACCCAGTACTTC. It yields the protein CASSGGTRPETQYF.

The chain has TRBV28 and TRBJ1-6, with D uncertain. The V end was cut by 2 bases, the J end by 9 bases, with 14 bases between. The CDR3 is 15 residues long. The germline V gene has CDR1 MDHEN and CDR2 SYDVKM. Written as DNA, the CDR3 is TGTGCCAGCAGTTTACCCCACGGTTCTACTTCACCCCTCCACTTT. Its protein product is CASSLPHGSTSPLHF.

This rearrangement joins TRBV20-1 to TRBJ1-5, with 8 bases that match TRBD1. Losses at the gene ends were 3 bases for V and 4 bases for J; bases not matched to a gene: 8. The CDR3 runs to 15 residues. The germline gives CDR1 DFQATT, CDR2 SNEGSKA (reference sequence). The DNA of the CDR3 is TGCAGTGCTAGTGTCGGGACAGGATTAAATCAGCCCCAGCATTTT. It yields the protein CSASVGTGLNQPQHF.

This rearrangement joins TRBV4-3 to TRBJ2-3; TRBD2 aligns across 9 bases. The V and J ends lost 0 bases and 2 bases, in that order; junction bases with no gene match: 6. CDR1 is LGHNA and CDR2 is YSLEER in the germline V gene. CDR3 length equals 17 residues. CDR3 nucleotides: TGCGCCAGCAGCCAAGAGGCAGGGACTAGCAACACAGATACGCAGTATTTT. Protein product: CASSQEAGTSNTDTQYF.

This chain connects TRBV6-1 to TRBJ1-1; D unresolved. Deletions cut 2 bases from V and 9 bases from J, with 13 bases between. This CDR3 has 13 amino acids. Germline values: CDR1 MNHNS, CDR2 SASEGT. DNA of the CDR3: TGTGCCAGCAGTGAACTCTACGGGGAGAAAGCTTTCTTT. Protein sequence: CASSELYGEKAFF.

This rearrangement joins TRBV5-1 to TRBJ2-7, with TRBD2 identical over 10 bases. V shed 4 bases, J shed 1 base, and the junction held 5 bases outside the gene matches. This CDR3 contains 15 residues. Germline V gives CDR1 SGHRS, CDR2 YFSETQ. CDR3 amino acids: CASSPIAGGSYEQYF. In nucleotides, the CDR3 is TGCGCCAGCAGCCCAATAGCGGGGGGATCCTACGAGCAGTACTTC.

V usage is TRBV27 and J usage is TRBJ2-1; 8 nucleotides agree with TRBD1. The CDR3 is 16 residues long. V shed 6 bases, J shed 4 bases, and the junction held 11 bases outside the gene matches. The V gene's germline CDR1 is MNHEY and CDR2 SMNVEV (reference sequence). Here the CDR3 reads CASSEHLDREYNEQFF. CDR3 nucleotides: TGTGCCAGCAGCGAACATTTGGACAGGGAATACAATGAGCAGTTCTTC.

This chain connects TRBV19 to TRBJ1-5; perhaps TRBD1 as D (5 bases). CDR1 LNHDA and CDR2 SQIVND come from the germline V gene (reference sequence). The CDR3 loop spans 15 amino acids. With 9 bases removed from V and 2 bases from J, the gap between germline ends came to 17 bases. CDR3 in amino acids: CASATQGKRNQPQHF. CDR3 nucleotides: TGTGCCAGCGCAACTCAGGGCAAGCGCAATCAGCCCCAGCATTTT.

The rearrangement links TRBV7-9 to TRBJ2-7; D is perhaps TRBD1 (6 bases). Between the trimmed V and J ends, which lost 3 bases and 2 bases, there was a span of 8 bases. Germline V CDR1 and CDR2: SEHNR, FQNEAQ (reference sequence). The CDR3 has 13 amino acids. This CDR3 is CASSFRGTYEQYF. CDR3 DNA sequence: TGTGCCAGCAGCTTCAGGGGAACCTACGAGCAGTACTTC.

A single count supports this clone. V usage is TRBV18 and J usage is TRBJ1-2; possible D gene TRBD1, 6 bases. CDR3 length equals 15 residues. Germline lookup yields CDR1 KGHSH and CDR2 LQKENI. Trimming took off 5 bases at V and 8 bases at J, with 21 bases between the two ends. The DNA for the CDR3 is TGTGCCAGCTCATACCTAGAAGGGGGAGTGGAGGGCTACACCTTC. Its protein is CASSYLEGGVEGYTF. The whole variable domain, filled in from reference TRBV18 and TRBJ1-2, reads NAGVMQNPRHLVRRRGQEARLRCSPMKGHSHVYWYRQLPEEGLKFMVYLQKENIIDESGMPKERFSAEFPKEGPSILRIQQVVRGDSAAYFCASSYLEGGVEGYTFGSGTRLTVV.

V usage is TRBV7-9 and J usage is TRBJ2-2; no clear D gene. Trimming pared 5 bases from V and 5 bases from J, leaving 6 bases between. CDR3 length equals 12 residues. Germline CDR1 SEHNR, CDR2 FQNEAQ (reference sequence). The CDR3 DNA sequence: TGTGCCAGCAGCACCAGGACCGGGGAGCTGTTTTTT. This sequence encodes CASSTRTGELFF.

The genes are TRBV9 and TRBJ1-3, with TRBD1 matching 8 bases. Unmatched junction bases numbered 19, after V lost 0 bases and J lost 8 bases. The CDR3 has 19 amino acids. CDR1 and CDR2 (germline): SGDLS, YYNGEE. The CDR3 nucleotides are TGTGCCAGCAGCGTAGTCCCCGAACTGGGGACAGGTACCGGCGACACCATATATTTT. This translates into CASSVVPELGTGTGDTIYF.

This chain links TRBV12-3 or TRBV12-4 with TRBJ1-1; no clear D gene. The CDR3 contains 13 residues. V was trimmed by 6 bases and J by 0 bases, leaving 8 bases between them. CDR3 in amino acids: CASSPALNTEAFF. DNA for the CDR3: TGTGCCAGCAGCCCTGCGTTGAACACTGAAGCTTTCTTT.

This clone was observed a single time. This rearrangement joins TRBV4-3 to TRBJ2-7, with D perhaps TRBD1 (6 bases). CDR1 LGHNA and CDR2 YSLEER come from the germline V gene. The ends were cut back, 3 bases at V and 2 bases at J, with 11 bases in the middle. The CDR3 length is 14 residues. CDR3 sequence reads: CASSQHRATYEQYF. The DNA for the CDR3 is TGCGCCAGCAGCCAGCACAGGGCGACCTACGAGCAGTACTTC.

The gene calls are TRBV7-8 and TRBJ1-5; unclear D gene. The CDR3 runs 16 residues. CDR1 is SGHVS, CDR2 FQNEAQ, per germline. V shed 4 bases and J shed 5 bases, with 18 bases lying between them. This chain's CDR3 is CASSWEGLSSYQPQHF. CDR3 sequence (DNA): TGTGCCAGCAGCTGGGAGGGCCTCTCCTCCTATCAGCCCCAGCATTTT. The variable domain in full, with the rest retrieved from reference TRBV7-8 and TRBJ1-5, is GAGVSQSPRYKVAKRGQDVALRCDPISGHVSLFWYQQALGQGPEFLTYFQNEAQLDKSGLPSDRFFAERPEGSVSTLKIQRTQQEDSAVYLCASSWEGLSSYQPQHFGDGTRLSIL.

This chain links TRBV9 with TRBJ1-2; 9 bases align to TRBD1. With V trimmed by 4 bases and J by 4 bases, 5 bases remained unmatched. The V gene's germline CDR1 is SGDLS and CDR2 YYNGEE. This CDR3 has 14 amino acids. The CDR3 DNA reads TGTGCCAGCAGCAACAGGGGGCAGTCCTATGGCTACACCTTC. It yields the protein CASSNRGQSYGYTF.

The chain is built from TRBV10-1 and TRBJ2-7, with 7 bases fitting TRBD1. The CDR3 covers 15 residues. J gave up 5 bases and V 0 bases, and 7 bases lay outside the gene matches. CDR1 is WNHNN, CDR2 SYGVQD, per germline (reference sequence). The CDR3 region is CASSESATGSHEQYF. The CDR3 bases are TGCGCCAGCAGTGAGTCCGCGACAGGGTCCCACGAGCAGTACTTC.

The chain links TRBV6-5 to TRBJ1-2, with D possibly matching TRBD1 (6 bases). Per germline, CDR1 MNHEY and CDR2 SVGAGI. CDR3 length: 15 residues. Trimming took 5 bases from V and 3 from J, leaving 16 bases between them. DNA of the CDR3: TGTGCCAGCAGTCCCGGACAGCCCCGGGACTATGGCTACACCTTC. This translates into CASSPGQPRDYGYTF.

V gene TRBV2 combines with J gene TRBJ2-1; 7 bases map to TRBD1. The V gene end was trimmed by 8 bases and the J gene end by 8 bases; junction bases not matched to a gene: 18. Germline V gene lookup returns CDR1 SNHLY and CDR2 FYNNEI. This CDR3 is built from 16 residues. CDR3: CASLQTTDDRADEQFF. CDR3 in DNA: TGTGCCAGCCTTCAAACGACCGATGACAGGGCGGATGAGCAGTTCTTC. Together with reference TRBV2 and TRBJ2-1, the CDR3 gives the full variable domain: EPEVTQTPSHQVTQMGQEVILRCVPISNHLYFYWYRQILGQKVEFLVSFYNNEISEKSEIFDDQFSVERPDGSNFTLKIRSTKLEDSAMYFCASLQTTDDRADEQFFGPGTRLTVL.